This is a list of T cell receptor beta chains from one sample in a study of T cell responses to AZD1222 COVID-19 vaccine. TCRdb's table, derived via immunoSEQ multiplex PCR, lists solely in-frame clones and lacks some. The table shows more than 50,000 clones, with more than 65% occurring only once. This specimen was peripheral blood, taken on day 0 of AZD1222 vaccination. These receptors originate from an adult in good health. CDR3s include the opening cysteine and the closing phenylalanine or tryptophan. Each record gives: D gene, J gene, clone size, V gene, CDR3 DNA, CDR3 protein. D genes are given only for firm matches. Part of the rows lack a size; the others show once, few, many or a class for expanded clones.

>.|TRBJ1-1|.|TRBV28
TGTGCCAGCAGGTCTACCGGGACGGAAAACACTGAAGCTTTCTTT
CASRSTGTENTEAFF
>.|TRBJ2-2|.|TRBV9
TGTGCCAGCAGCGTAGGGCCACTCGGGGAGCTGTTTTTT
CASSVGPLGELFF
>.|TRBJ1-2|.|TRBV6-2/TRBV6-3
TGTGCCAGCAGCTTTGACGGTGTAAAGGTTTATGGCTACACCTTC
CASSFDGVKVYGYTF
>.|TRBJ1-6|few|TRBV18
TGTGCCAGCTCACCACGCTCCGGCGCAGGGGAAAATTCACCCCTCCACTTT
CASSPRSGAGENSPLHF
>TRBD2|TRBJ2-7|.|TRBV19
TGTGCCAGTAGTCGGACTAGCGGGGGGTCCTACGAGCAGTACTTC
CASSRTSGGSYEQYF
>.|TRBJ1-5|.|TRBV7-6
TGTGCCAGCAGCTCGGGGGTGGGGGTGTCTCAGCCCCAGCATTTT
CASSSGVGVSQPQHF
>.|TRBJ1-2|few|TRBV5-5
TGTGCCAGCAGCTTGGGCAGGAATAACTATGGCTACACCTTC
CASSLGRNNYGYTF
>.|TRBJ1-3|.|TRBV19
TGTGCCAGTAGTATAGGGCAGCGAAACACCATATATTTT
CASSIGQRNTIYF
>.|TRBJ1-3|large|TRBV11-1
TGTGCCAGCAGCTTAGAGCATCAGCTCGGAAACACCATATATTTT
CASSLEHQLGNTIYF
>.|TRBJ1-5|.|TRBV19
TGTGCCAGTAGTCTCCTCCCCTCTGAAGGTCAGCCCCAGCATTTT
CASSLLPSEGQPQHF
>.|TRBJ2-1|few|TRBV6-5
TGTGCCAGCACCTCGGGGAATCGAAACGAGCAGTTCTTC
CASTSGNRNEQFF
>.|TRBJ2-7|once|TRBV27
TGTGCCAGCAGTTTTAGCCGTAGCTCCTACGAGCAGTACTTC
CASSFSRSSYEQYF
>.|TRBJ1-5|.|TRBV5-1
TGCGCCAGCCGAGGGGACGATAGCAATCAGCCCCAGCATTTT
CASRGDDSNQPQHF
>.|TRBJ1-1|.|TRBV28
TGTGCCAGCAGTTTACCCGATCTTGCTCGGGCTTTCTTT
CASSLPDLARAFF
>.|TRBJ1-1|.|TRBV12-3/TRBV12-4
TGTGCCAGCAGTTTAAGTCAGAACACTGAAGCTTTCTTT
CASSLSQNTEAFF
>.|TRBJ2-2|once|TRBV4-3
TGCGCCAGCAGCCAAGATTTCGGGGGATACACCGGGGAGCTGTTTTTT
CASSQDFGGYTGELFF
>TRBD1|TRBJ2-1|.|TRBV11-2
TGTGCCAGCAGCTCGACAGGGGATAATGAGCAGTTCTTC
CASSSTGDNEQFF
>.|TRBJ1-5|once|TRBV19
TGTGCCAGTAGTATGTTGGACAGCAGATTCAATCAGCCCCAGCATTTT
CASSMLDSRFNQPQHF
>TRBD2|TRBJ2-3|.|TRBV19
TGTGCCAGTACCCAAGTAGCGGGAGTAACAGATACGCAGTATTTT
CASTQVAGVTDTQYF
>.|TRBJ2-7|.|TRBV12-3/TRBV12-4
TGTGCCAGCAGTCCGGGAAGCGAGCAGTACTTC
CASSPGSEQYF
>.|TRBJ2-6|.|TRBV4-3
TGCGCCAGCAGCCAAGACTGGGGGACTCATGGGGCCAACGTCCTGACTTTC
CASSQDWGTHGANVLTF
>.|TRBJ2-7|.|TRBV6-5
TGTGCCAGCAGTTACTCATATCGCTACGAGCAGTACTTC
CASSYSYRYEQYF
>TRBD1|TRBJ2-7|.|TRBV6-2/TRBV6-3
TGTGCCAGCAGTTCCTTGACAGGGTCCCAGGCGGGCTACGAGCAGTACTTC
CASSSLTGSQAGYEQYF
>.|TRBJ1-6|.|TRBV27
TGTGCCAGCAGAATGGACAGTTATAATTCACCCCTCCACTTT
CASRMDSYNSPLHF
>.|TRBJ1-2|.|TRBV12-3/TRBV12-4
TGTGCCAGCAGTTTTCGAGGGATCTATGGCTACACCTTC
CASSFRGIYGYTF
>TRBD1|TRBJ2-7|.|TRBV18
TGTGCCAGCTCACCAGACAGGGGGGAGCAGTACTTC
CASSPDRGEQYF
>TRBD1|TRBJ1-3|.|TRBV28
TGTGCCAGCAGTTTGATTATAGGACAGGGGGGAAACACCATATATTTT
CASSLIIGQGGNTIYF
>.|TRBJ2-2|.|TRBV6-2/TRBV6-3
TGTGCCAGCAGTTATTTCCGGCCTCAGGACACCGGGGAGCTGTTTTTT
CASSYFRPQDTGELFF
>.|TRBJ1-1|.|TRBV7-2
TGTGCCAGCAGCGTAACACCGAACACTGAAGCTTTCTTT
CASSVTPNTEAFF
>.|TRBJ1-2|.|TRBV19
TGTGCCAGTAGCCTCGAGCTGACAACCCCCTATGGCTACACCTTC
CASSLELTTPYGYTF
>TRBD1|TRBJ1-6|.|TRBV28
TGTGCCAGCAGTTGGACAGGGGGCTGGTCACCCCTCCACTTT
CASSWTGGWSPLHF
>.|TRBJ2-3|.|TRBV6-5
TGTGCCAGCAGTTGGGGGAGTTCTGATACGCAGTATTTT
CASSWGSSDTQYF